One TCR beta chain is described in this entry. Its antigen remains unidentified. Vbeta (60) and Jbeta (13) primers were used in the PCR. The data were produced by immunoSEQ multiplex PCR, yet TCRdb's version contains in-frame clones alone and is incomplete. Of 250,000 to 350,000 clones in the sample, more than 80% were seen once. This specimen comes from a study of cytomegalovirus exposure and HLA in healthy donors. Regarding the study as a whole: The authors later found HLA-associated TCR beta chains more clonally expanded than equally common others. The authors enumerated around 150 TCR beta chains as linked to cytomegalovirus. According to an earlier analysis, most TCR beta V segments yielded productive rearrangements about 87% or about 30% of the time. Sequencing likely generated an artifact that appeared as a cluster of highly shared sequence variants.

The sequence came from a man aged 40-49 years in good health and CMV-seropositive. What was sequenced was PBMCs.

CDR3 in DNA: TGTGCCAGCTCATTACGGACAGGACGGAACACTGAAGCTTTCTTT. Translation gives CASSLRTGRNTEAFF. The chain has TRBV18 and TRBJ1-1, with 7 nucleotides matching TRBD1. J lost 1 base, V lost 5 bases, and 7 bases had no gene match. CDR3 length: 15 residues. Germline V lookup: CDR1 KGHSH, CDR2 LQKENI.